A selection of T cell receptor beta chains follows, all from one sample in a study of cytomegalovirus exposure and HLA in healthy donors. Libraries were prepared by immunoSEQ multiplex PCR; TCRdb keeps only in-frame clonotypes and omits some of them. Seen here are fewer than 250,000 clones, about 80% observed once, and the top ten hold 13% to 15%. The sample taken for sequencing was PBMCs. Receptors were obtained from a woman aged 25-40 years in good health and CMV-seropositive. Both conserved end residues are part of each CDR3. Fields, in order: D gene, J gene, clone size, V gene, CDR3 protein, CDR3 DNA. D genes are given only for firm matches. Some rows have no size entry. The others give once, few or many, or a class for an expanded clone.

>-|TRBJ2-6|-|TRBV7-9
CASRSDSGANVLTF
TGTGCCAGCAGATCAGACTCTGGGGCCAACGTCCTGACTTTC
>-|TRBJ2-7|-|TRBV5-5
CASSLRENEQYF
TGTGCCAGCAGCTTGAGAGAGAACGAGCAGTACTTC
>-|TRBJ1-6|-|TRBV28
CASSEVRYNSPLHF
TGTGCCAGCAGCGAAGTCAGGTATAATTCACCCCTCCACTTT
>-|TRBJ2-7|-|TRBV18
CASSPSVPPGYEQYF
TGTGCCAGCTCACCGTCAGTCCCCCCGGGGTACGAGCAGTACTTC
>-|TRBJ2-7|-|TRBV2
CASSEPAGARYEQYF
TGTGCCAGCAGTGAACCGGCGGGGGCGCGCTACGAGCAGTACTTC
>-|TRBJ1-1|-|TRBV12-5
CASAWYGEGEAFF
TGTGCTAGTGCCTGGTACGGGGAGGGAGAAGCTTTCTTT
>TRBD2|TRBJ2-7|-|TRBV20-1
CSARGGYEQYF
TGCAGTGCGCGGGGGGGCTACGAGCAGTACTTC
>-|TRBJ2-5|-|TRBV7-9
CASSPLDTEETQYF
TGTGCCAGCAGCCCCTTGGACACGGAAGAGACCCAGTACTTC
>TRBD1|TRBJ1-6|once|TRBV28
CASSAGTGFNSPLHF
TGTGCCAGCAGTGCCGGGACAGGCTTTAATTCACCCCTCCACTTT
>-|TRBJ2-1|-|TRBV7-9
CASSTAGRERYNEQFF
TGTGCCAGCAGTACGGCAGGCCGGGAGCGCTACAATGAGCAGTTCTTC
>TRBD2|TRBJ2-7|once|TRBV7-2
CASSFNGGGYEQYF
TGTGCCAGCAGCTTCAACGGGGGGGGATACGAGCAGTACTTC
>-|TRBJ2-5|-|TRBV30
CAWTGTELPQETQYF
TGTGCCTGGACCGGTACGGAGCTTCCCCAAGAGACCCAGTACTTC
>-|TRBJ1-6|few|TRBV27
CASSLSRVGISPLHF
TGTGCCAGCAGTTTAAGCAGGGTAGGGATATCACCCCTCCACTTT
>-|TRBJ2-7|-|TRBV2
CASRTVSYEQYF
TGTGCCAGCAGGACAGTCTCCTACGAGCAGTACTTC
>TRBD2|TRBJ2-7|-|TRBV5-6
CASSSFGRAPSYEQYF
TGTGCCAGCAGCTCTTTCGGGAGGGCCCCCTCCTACGAGCAGTACTTC
>-|TRBJ2-4|once|TRBV7-2
CASSVDRPLVDGNIQYF
TGTGCCAGCAGCGTTGACAGGCCTCTCGTCGACGGGAACATTCAGTACTTC
>-|TRBJ2-3|once|TRBV28
CASSLWEGQDTQYF
TGTGCCAGCAGTTTATGGGAGGGCCAAGATACGCAGTATTTT
>-|TRBJ1-1|-|TRBV5-5
CASSPMPQQQNTEAFF
TGTGCCAGCAGCCCAATGCCCCAACAGCAGAACACTGAAGCTTTCTTT
>-|TRBJ1-2|-|TRBV7-8
CASSLEVRVPNTF
TGTGCCAGCAGCTTAGAGGTCAGGGTGCCCAACACCTTC
>-|TRBJ2-5|-|TRBV11-3
CASSLGAHSGETQYF
TGTGCCAGCAGCTTAGGGGCGCATTCAGGCGAGACCCAGTACTTC